This T cell receptor (beta chain) was captured in a study of blood T cell repertoires in COVID-19. About the research overall: The samples span acute and convalescent COVID-19 from the United States, Italy and Spain. PBMCs, B-cell-depleted T cells, or T cells were the source of the cDNA or gDNA that made up the material.

A single count supports this clone. The J segment lost 1 base and the V segment lost 4 bases, leaving 10 bases of the junction unmatched. The CDR3 sequence is 16 residues long. In the study's own analysis: Reference gene primer amplification gave estimated nucleated cell counts. The repertoire was sequenced with immunoSEQ multiplex PCR; TCRdb's copy has only in-frame clones and lacks some. V and J calls plus clone size are reproduced from that table; the DNA served to infer D and trimming. This sample carries approximately 97,000 clones, approximately 86% of them seen once, and the ten largest clones take 18%.

The sample comprised peripheral blood. This TCR was recovered from a woman of 80 years or more with acute or convalescent COVID-19. The chain is built from TRBV23-1 and TRBJ2-7, with TRBD1 identical over 7 bases. TRBV23-1 is identified as an open reading frame with a role that is uncertain. The CDR3 coding sequence is TGCGCCAGCAGTCCACAGGGGACCAGCCCTTCCTACGAGCAGTACTTC. Its translation is CASSPQGTSPSYEQYF.